This T cell receptor beta chain was sequenced during a study of T cell changes during pregnancy in multiple sclerosis. Trimming removed 5 bases from V and 3 bases from J, with 7 bases in between. The CDR3 extends over 11 amino acids. Germline values: CDR1 SQVTM, CDR2 ANQGSEA. Profiling relied on immunoSEQ multiplex PCR, and the TCRdb table lists in-frame clones only, not all of them. The table includes more than 25,000 clones, approximately 89% detected once. J is TRBJ1-1 and V is TRBV29-1; D perhaps matches TRBD1 (5 bases). The clonotype comes from a female donor with multiple sclerosis, enrolled in a pregnancy study. The sample in question was CD8+ T cells from peripheral blood mononuclear cells, obtained after pregnancy. The CDR3 protein is CSVRGDTEAFF. The DNA of the CDR3 is TGCAGCGTTAGGGGTGACACTGAAGCTTTCTTT. The full variable domain, completed using reference TRBV29-1 and TRBJ1-1, is SAVISQKPSRDICQRGTSLTIQCQVDSQVTMMFWYRQQPGQSLTLIATANQGSEATYESGFVIDKFPISRPNLTFSTLTVSNMSPEDSSIYLCSVRGDTEAFFGQGTRLTVV.